This T cell receptor beta chain emerged from a study of blood T cell repertoires in COVID-19. Study overall: T cells, B-cell-depleted T cells, or PBMCs provided the cDNA or gDNA that served as material.

Only a few counts were recorded for this clone. In the original workflow: By means of reference gene primer amplification, nucleated cell counts were estimated. Sequenced by immunoSEQ multiplex PCR; TCRdb stores in-frame clones only, minus some. V and J calls and clone size are given by that table; D and trimming were obtained from the DNA. The sample has roughly 11,000 clones; 65% to 90% are singletons. The CDR3 covers 14 residues. V dropped 5 bases and J dropped 1 base, with 12 bases sitting between them. Germline V gene sequence: CDR1 SEHNR, CDR2 FQNEAQ (reference sequence). This TCR was sampled from a human donor in a cohort sampled during active COVID-19. V is TRBV7-9 and J is TRBJ2-7, with D perhaps matching TRBD1 (6 bases). Sequencing was done on a sample of peripheral blood. Here the CDR3 reads CASSPTGHSYEQYF. The CDR3 coding sequence is TGTGCCAGCAGCCCGACGGGACATTCCTACGAGCAGTACTTC.